Below are 25 T cell receptor beta chains sequenced from a single sample in a study of beta chain features in type 1 diabetes. What was sequenced were expressed TCRB transcripts, since all of the isolated RNA had been reverse transcribed. Method: immunoSEQ multiplex PCR; TCRdb's copy keeps in-frame clones and lacks some. Of some 190,000 clones detected, approximately 7.8% appear once; the ten largest clones hold approximately 0.93%. No cognate antigen is known for these TCRs. Findings of the study overall: Across all four CD4+ subsets, people with type 1 diabetes showed modestly shorter TCRB CDR3s.

The sample consisted of central memory CD4+ T cells from blood. These receptors originate from a woman between 40 and 55 years old with type 1 diabetes.

V is TRBV4-3 and J is TRBJ2-1, with D perhaps TRBD2 (5 bases). Per the germline V gene, CDR1 is LGHNA and CDR2 is YSLEER. V gave up 2 bases and J gave up 6 bases, with 11 bases separating them. The CDR3 spans 14 residues. The CDR3 region is CASSQSASSNEQFF. In DNA, the CDR3 is TGCGCCAGCAGCCAATCCGCTAGCAGCAATGAGCAGTTCTTC.

This clone turned up a few times. The V gene is TRBV4-2, the J gene TRBJ2-3; 11 bases line up with TRBD2. The germline CDR1 and CDR2 sequences are LGHNA and YNFKEQ. The V and J ends lost 5 bases and 3 bases, in that order; junction bases with no gene match: 10. The CDR3 sequence is 17 residues long. CDR3 coding DNA: TGTGCCAGCAGCTTTCTTTTAGCGGGAGGGCCGACAGATACGCAGTATTTT. Its translation: CASSFLLAGGPTDTQYF.

This chain connects TRBV6-5 to TRBJ2-5; D unclear. The length of the CDR3 is 14 residues. The germline V gene encodes CDR1 MNHEY and CDR2 SVGAGI. Trimming took 5 bases from V and 5 from J, leaving 15 bases between them. The CDR3 loop reads CASSPSAFGETQYF. CDR3 bases: TGTGCCAGCAGTCCCTCGGCTTTCGGGGAGACCCAGTACTTC.

V usage is TRBV27 and J usage is TRBJ2-5, with D possibly TRBD1 on 5 matching bases. With 7 bases removed from V and 5 bases from J, the gap between germline ends came to 17 bases. The germline V gene has CDR1 MNHEY and CDR2 SMNVEV (reference sequence). CDR3 length: 14 residues. DNA for the CDR3: TGTGCCAGCAACCCTCGTGGGGCCGGGGAGACCCAGTACTTC. Its protein product is CASNPRGAGETQYF.

A note on this clone: A junction boundary mismatches the germline segment, possibly from a read error. The chain is built from TRBV7-8 and TRBJ1-2; TRBD1 is a possible D gene (5 bases). Per germline, CDR1 SGHVS and CDR2 FQNEAQ. The CDR3 runs 12 residues. In DNA form, the CDR3 reads TGTGCCAGCAGCGCGACCGGCTCGACAGCCAAATTC. Translating it yields CASSATGSTAKF.

This chain uses TRBV5-1 with TRBJ2-1; weak D call: TRBD2 (6 bases). The germline gives CDR1 SGHRS, CDR2 YFSETQ. Trimming left V 5 bases short and J 6 bases short, with 12 bases between. The CDR3 length is 13 residues. The CDR3 spells CASSTGTGNEQFF. The CDR3 bases are TGCGCCAGCAGTACCGGGACTGGCAATGAGCAGTTCTTC.

This clone was observed a handful of times. The genes are TRBV5-4 and TRBJ2-6; no clear D gene. CDR1 and CDR2 (germline): SGHNT, YYREEE (reference sequence). V lost 4 bases, J lost 0 bases, and 5 bases lay in between. This CDR3 spans 14 amino acids. The CDR3: CASSADSGANVLTF. For the CDR3, the DNA is TGTGCCAGCAGCGCAGACTCTGGGGCCAACGTCCTGACTTTC.

The genes are TRBV18 and TRBJ1-1; D perhaps matches TRBD1 (5 bases). CDR3 length: 16 residues. Germline CDR1 and CDR2: KGHSH and LQKENI. The V end lost 3 bases, the J end lost 0 bases, and 14 bases lay between the germline ends. CDR3 sequence (DNA): TGTGCCAGCTCACCGTTTGTGACGGACATGAACACTGAAGCTTTCTTT. It yields the protein CASSPFVTDMNTEAFF.

Points on this clone: This specimen includes other DNA sequences encoding the same CDR3. V is TRBV30 and J is TRBJ2-1; 9 nucleotides line up with TRBD2. Germline V gene lookup returns CDR1 GTSNPN and CDR2 SVGIG (reference sequence). CDR3 size: 13 residues. V trimming: 2 bases; J trimming: 7 bases; junction bases outside the gene matches: 3. Here the CDR3 DNA reads TGTGCCTGGAGTCCGCTAGCGGGGAATGAGCAGTTCTTC. It encodes CAWSPLAGNEQFF. The variable domain in full, with the rest retrieved from reference TRBV30 and TRBJ2-1, is SQTIHQWPATLVQPVGSPLSLECTVEGTSNPNLYWYRQAAGRGLQLLFYSVGIGQISSEVPQNLSASRPQDRQFILSSKKLLLSDSGFYLCAWSPLAGNEQFFGPGTRLTVL.

The chain uses TRBV19 and TRBJ1-5, with TRBD1 as a possible D gene (5 bases). Trimming shortened V by 3 bases and J by 5 bases, and 11 bases separated the two germline ends. CDR3 length: 14 amino acids. CDR1 and CDR2 from the germline V gene are LNHDA and SQIVND (reference sequence). The CDR3 here is CASSISRVHQPQHF. In nucleotides, the CDR3 is TGTGCCAGTAGTATCAGCAGGGTTCATCAGCCCCAGCATTTT. Filled out from reference TRBV19 and TRBJ1-5, the complete variable domain reads DGGITQSPKYLFRKEGQNVTLSCEQNLNHDAMYWYRQDPGQGLRLIYYSQIVNDFQKGDIAEGYSVSREKKESFPLTVTSAQKNPTAFYLCASSISRVHQPQHFGDGTRLSIL.

Only a few counts were recorded for this clone. V usage is TRBV6-1 and J usage is TRBJ1-4; D perhaps matches TRBD1 (6 bases). CDR3 length: 15 residues. Trimming removed 0 bases at V and 7 bases at J, with 12 bases between. Germline V gene lookup returns CDR1 MNHNS and CDR2 SASEGT. This CDR3 is CASSEAPGRGEKLFF. The CDR3 DNA follows: TGTGCCAGCAGTGAAGCGCCGGGCAGGGGTGAAAAACTGTTTTTT.

This chain joins TRBV6-5 and TRBJ2-1; a possible D gene is TRBD1 (6 bases). This CDR3 comprises 13 residues. V was cut by 9 bases and J by 5 bases, with 14 bases left in between. The germline V gene encodes CDR1 MNHEY and CDR2 SVGAGI. As DNA, the CDR3 is TGTGCCAGTACTGGGACACAGCACAATGAGCAGTTCTTC. Protein: CASTGTQHNEQFF.

This clone was seen a handful of times. The V and J genes are TRBV13 and TRBJ1-1; the D gene is possibly TRBD1 (6 bases). Germline V gene data show CDR1 as PRHDT and CDR2 as FYEKMQ (reference sequence). The germline V and J ends were trimmed by 3 bases and 6 bases, with 14 bases remaining between them. There are 14 residues in the CDR3. CDR3 coding DNA: TGTGCCAGCAGCTTTACAGGGTGGCGAGCTGAAGCTTTCTTT. Translating it yields CASSFTGWRAEAFF.

V gene TRBV6-5 combines with J gene TRBJ2-3; maybe TRBD1 (5 bases). The length of the CDR3 is 15 residues. The germline V gene encodes CDR1 MNHEY and CDR2 SVGAGI. The V end was cut by 5 bases, the J end by 2 bases, with 14 bases between. In DNA form, the CDR3 reads TGTGCCAGCAGTACCCCGACAGCCGCCACAGATACGCAGTATTTT. Translated: CASSTPTAATDTQYF.

This clone appeared a few times. The rearrangement joins TRBV5-6 to TRBJ1-1; 7 bases align to TRBD1. With 5 bases clipped from V and 4 bases from J, the junction kept 11 bases outside the gene matches. The CDR3 length is 15 residues. Germline CDR1 reads SGHDT; CDR2 reads YYEEEE. In DNA form, the CDR3 reads TGTGCCAGCAGGCGCCTCGACAGGGTGGCCACTGAAGCTTTCTTT. This translates into CASRRLDRVATEAFF.

This clone was seen a handful of times. The genes are TRBV28 and TRBJ1-2; a possible D gene is TRBD1 (6 bases). CDR3 length equals 15 residues. V dropped 6 bases and J dropped 8 bases, with 22 bases sitting between them. Looked up from germline, CDR1 is MDHEN and CDR2 is SYDVKM. CDR3 sequence (DNA): TGTGCCAGCAGCCCGACGGACCGCCCGGGGGGCGGCTACACCTTC. Translation gives CASSPTDRPGGGYTF.

This clone appeared a few times. The rearrangement uses TRBV5-4 and TRBJ2-6; TRBD2 matches 7 bases. The trim removed 4 bases at V and 2 bases at J, leaving 15 bases unmatched. Germline CDR1 and CDR2: SGHNT and YYREEE (reference sequence). The CDR3 runs to 19 residues. This CDR3 is CASSQDRAGVRAGANVLTF. CDR3 bases: TGTGCCAGCAGCCAAGATCGGGCGGGAGTAAGGGCTGGGGCCAACGTCCTGACTTTC.

The chain joins TRBV30 to TRBJ2-2, with TRBD2 as a possible D gene (6 bases). CDR3 size: 15 residues. The V end was cut by 2 bases, the J end by 2 bases, with 12 bases between. Germline V CDR1 and CDR2: GTSNPN, SVGIG (reference sequence). The CDR3 protein is CAWSPLGGNTGELFF. The CDR3, as DNA: TGTGCCTGGAGTCCTTTGGGGGGAAACACCGGGGAGCTGTTTTTT.

This clone has more than one count but fewer than ten. The rearrangement joins TRBV7-4 to TRBJ2-1; 13 bases map to TRBD2. The germline V gene has CDR1 SGHVT and CDR2 SQSDAQ. V dropped 7 bases and J dropped 2; count of bases not matched to a gene: 8. The CDR3 extends over 17 amino acids. For the CDR3, the DNA is TGTGCCAGCATCTGCGGACTAGCGGGAGATCCCTACAATGAGCAGTTCTTC. Its protein product is CASICGLAGDPYNEQFF.

This clone was detected a few times. This CDR3 is CASSHSLADPANEQFF. The DNA of the CDR3 is TGTGCCAGCAGCCATTCGCTAGCGGACCCTGCAAATGAGCAGTTCTTC. This chain uses TRBV4-2 with TRBJ2-1; 7 bases match TRBD2. The trim removed 3 bases at V and 7 bases at J, leaving 12 bases unmatched. The CDR3 is 16 residues long. Germline V CDR1 and CDR2: LGHNA, YNFKEQ.

This clone was counted between two and nine times. The chain links TRBV5-5 to TRBJ2-1, with D possibly matching TRBD2 (6 bases). Germline assignment: CDR1 SGHKS and CDR2 YYEKEE (reference sequence). V was clipped by 1 base and J by 0 bases, with 17 bases between them. The CDR3 spans 18 residues. The CDR3 nucleotides read TGTGCCAGCAGCTTGTTGATGGCGACTAGGGGCTCCTACAATGAGCAGTTCTTC. Translating gives CASSLLMATRGSYNEQFF. Looking up the rest from reference TRBV5-5 and TRBJ2-1 gives the full variable domain: DAGVTQSPTHLIKTRGQQVTLRCSPISGHKSVSWYQQVLGQGPQFIFQYYEKEERGRGNFPDRFSARQFPNYSSELNVNALLLGDSALYLCASSLLMATRGSYNEQFFGPGTRLTVL.

The chain combines TRBV7-6 with TRBJ1-6, with D tentatively TRBD1 (6 bases). Trimming cost V 5 bases and J 8 bases, with 13 bases left between them. The CDR3 contains 14 residues. Germline V lookup: CDR1 SGHVS, CDR2 FNYEAQ. The CDR3 sequence is CASSIGTFHSPLHF. CDR3 DNA: TGTGCCAGCAGCATCGGGACATTTCATTCACCCCTCCACTTT. Based on the CDR3 plus reference TRBV7-6 and TRBJ1-6, the full variable domain is GAGVSQSPRYKVTKRGQDVALRCDPISGHVSLYWYRQALGQGPEFLTYFNYEAQQDKSGLPNDRFSAERPEGSISTLTIQRTEQRDSAMYRCASSIGTFHSPLHFGNGTRLTVT.

There are a few counts of this clone. The V gene is TRBV9, the J gene TRBJ1-1; D unclear. Trimming pared 1 base from V and 3 bases from J, leaving 7 bases between. The CDR3 has 13 residues. Germline-derived CDR1 and CDR2 are SGDLS and YYNGEE. The CDR3 DNA reads TGTGCCAGCAGCGTACTAAGTCACACTGAAGCTTTCTTT. Translating it yields CASSVLSHTEAFF.

V and J are TRBV5-5 and TRBJ1-1, with D hard to call. The ends were cut back, 4 bases at V and 0 bases at J, with 13 bases in the middle. Germline lookup yields CDR1 SGHKS and CDR2 YYEKEE (reference sequence). This CDR3 contains 15 residues. In nucleotides, the CDR3 is TGTGCCAGCAGCCTCCTGGCAGGCATGAACACTGAAGCTTTCTTT. As protein: CASSLLAGMNTEAFF.

The rearrangement joins TRBV5-4 to TRBJ1-1, with D perhaps TRBD1 (6 bases). Germline-derived CDR1 and CDR2 are SGHNT and YYREEE (reference sequence). The V and J ends lost 1 base and 4 bases respectively, with 11 bases between them. This CDR3 has 14 residues. The CDR3 loop reads CASSLSRGSTEAFF. As DNA, the CDR3 is TGTGCCAGCAGCTTGTCCAGGGGTTCCACTGAAGCTTTCTTT.